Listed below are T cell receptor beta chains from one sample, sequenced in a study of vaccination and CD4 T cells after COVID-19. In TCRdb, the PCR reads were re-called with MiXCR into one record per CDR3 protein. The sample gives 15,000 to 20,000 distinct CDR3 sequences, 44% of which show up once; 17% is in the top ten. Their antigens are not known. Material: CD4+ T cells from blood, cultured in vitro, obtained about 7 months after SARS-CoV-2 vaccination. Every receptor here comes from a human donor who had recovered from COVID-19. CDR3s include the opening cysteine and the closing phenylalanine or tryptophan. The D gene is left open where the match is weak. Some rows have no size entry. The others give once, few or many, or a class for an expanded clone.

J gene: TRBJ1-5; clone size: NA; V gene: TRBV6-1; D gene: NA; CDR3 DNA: TGTGCCAGCAGTCGCGGACACGATGATCAGCCCCAGCATTTT; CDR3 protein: CASSRGHDDQPQHF
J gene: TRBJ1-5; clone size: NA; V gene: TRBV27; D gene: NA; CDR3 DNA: TGTGCCAGCAGTCTACCCACCGGTCAGCCCCAGCATTTT; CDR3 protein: CASSLPTGQPQHF
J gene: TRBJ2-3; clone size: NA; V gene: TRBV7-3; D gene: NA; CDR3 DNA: TGTGCCAGCAGCTTAGGTCCCCGAACGAGCACTTGGGATACGCAGTATTTT; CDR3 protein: CASSLGPRTSTWDTQYF
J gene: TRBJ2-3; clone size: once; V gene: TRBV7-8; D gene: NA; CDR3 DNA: TGTGCCAGCAGCTTAGCGGGGGCAGATACGCAGTATTTT; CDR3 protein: CASSLAGADTQYF
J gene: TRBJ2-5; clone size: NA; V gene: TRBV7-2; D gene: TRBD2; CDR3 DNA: TGTGCCAGCAGCTTAGGGGTTGTCTTCGGGGGGGAGACCCAGTACTTC; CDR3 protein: CASSLGVVFGGETQYF
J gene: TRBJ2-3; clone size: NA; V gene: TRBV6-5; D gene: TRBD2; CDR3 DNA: TGTGCCAGCAGTTACCAGACGGGAGGGCCCCGGGAACACGGAGATACGCAGTATTTT; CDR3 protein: CASSYQTGGPREHGDTQYF
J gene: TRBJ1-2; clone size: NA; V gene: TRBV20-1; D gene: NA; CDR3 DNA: TGCAGTGCTAGAGATTCCCGGGGAGGGACCCCTCAAAACTATGGCTACACCTTC; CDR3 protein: CSARDSRGGTPQNYGYTF
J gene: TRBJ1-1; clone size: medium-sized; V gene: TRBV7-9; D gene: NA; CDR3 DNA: TGTGCCAGCAGCTTCGACCCGAACACTGAAGCTTTCTTT; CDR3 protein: CASSFDPNTEAFF
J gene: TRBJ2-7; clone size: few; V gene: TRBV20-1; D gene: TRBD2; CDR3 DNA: TGCAGTGCTGAGAGACTAGCGGGAGGACGCGAGCAGTACTTC; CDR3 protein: CSAERLAGGREQYF
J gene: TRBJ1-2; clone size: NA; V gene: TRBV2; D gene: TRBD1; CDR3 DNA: TGTGCCGGGACAGACAGTGTCTCAAATGGCTACACCTTC; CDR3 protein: CAGTDSVSNGYTF
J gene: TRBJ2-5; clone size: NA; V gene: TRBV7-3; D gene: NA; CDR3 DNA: TGTGCCAGCAGCCCGTCGTATAGTGGTTTCGTGGGGACCCAGTACTTC; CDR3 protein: CASSPSYSGFVGTQYF
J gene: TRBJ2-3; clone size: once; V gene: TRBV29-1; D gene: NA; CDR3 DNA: TGCAGCGTTGGGGCAGGGGGCACAGATACGCAGTATTTT; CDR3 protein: CSVGAGGTDTQYF
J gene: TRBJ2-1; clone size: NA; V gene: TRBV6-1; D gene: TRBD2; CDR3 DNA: TGTGCCAGCGGGAGACTAGCGGGAGTTGTCTACAATGAGCAGTTCTTC; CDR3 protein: CASGRLAGVVYNEQFF
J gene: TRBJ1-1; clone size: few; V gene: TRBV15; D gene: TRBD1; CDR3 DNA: TGTGCCACCAGCAGAGATCTGAGGACAGGGAACACTGAAGCTTTCTTT; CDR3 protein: CATSRDLRTGNTEAFF
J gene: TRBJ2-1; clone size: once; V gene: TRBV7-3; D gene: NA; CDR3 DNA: TGTGCCAGCAGCCTGACAACCTACAATGAGCAGTTCTTC; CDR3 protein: CASSLTTYNEQFF
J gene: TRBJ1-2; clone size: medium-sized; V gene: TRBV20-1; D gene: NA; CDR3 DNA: TGCAGTGCTAGTAGGAGGGCTCTCAACTATGGCTACACCTTC; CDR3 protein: CSASRRALNYGYTF
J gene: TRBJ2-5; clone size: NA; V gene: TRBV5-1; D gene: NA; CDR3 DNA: TGCGCCAGCAGCTTGGGGGCTTCGGGACTCCGACGGGAGACCCAGTACTTC; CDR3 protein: CASSLGASGLRRETQYF
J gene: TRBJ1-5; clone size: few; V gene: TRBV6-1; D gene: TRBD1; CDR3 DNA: TGTGCCAGCAGTGGCCGACAGGGTGGTCAGCCCCAGCATTTT; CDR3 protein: CASSGRQGGQPQHF
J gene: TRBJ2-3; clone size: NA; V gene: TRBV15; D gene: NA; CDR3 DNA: TGTGCCACCCTCGCCCAGGGGAGGACAGATACGCAGTATTTT; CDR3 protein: CATLAQGRTDTQYF
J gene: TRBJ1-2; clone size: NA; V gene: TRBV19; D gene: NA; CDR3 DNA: TGTGCCAGTAGTATTAATCAGGGGAGTTATGGCTACACCTTC; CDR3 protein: CASSINQGSYGYTF
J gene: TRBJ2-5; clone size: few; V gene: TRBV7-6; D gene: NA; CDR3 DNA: TGTGCCAGCAGCCCCCGACCTGACGAGACCCAGTACTTC; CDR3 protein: CASSPRPDETQYF
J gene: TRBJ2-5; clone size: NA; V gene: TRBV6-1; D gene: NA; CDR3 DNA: TGTGCCAGCAGTCGGATGCGAGAGACCCAGTACTTC; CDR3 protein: CASSRMRETQYF
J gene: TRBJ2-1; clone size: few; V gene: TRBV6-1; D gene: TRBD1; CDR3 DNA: TGTGCCAGCCGGCGACAGGGGAGCAATGAGCAGTTCTTC; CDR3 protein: CASRRQGSNEQFF
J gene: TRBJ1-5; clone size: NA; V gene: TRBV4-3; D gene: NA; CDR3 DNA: TGCGCCAGCAGCCAAGATACGCAGGGCCGGCCCCAGCATTTT; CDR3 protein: CASSQDTQGRPQHF
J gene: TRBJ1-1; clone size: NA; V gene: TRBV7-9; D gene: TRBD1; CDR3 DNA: TGTGCCAGCAGCCCCGGACAGGGGGCGGCCACTGAAGCTTTCTTT; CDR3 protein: CASSPGQGAATEAFF
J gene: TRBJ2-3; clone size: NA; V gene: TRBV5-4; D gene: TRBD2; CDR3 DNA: TGTGCCAGCAGCTCGCCTTCTAGCGGGAGCACAGATACGCAGTATTTT; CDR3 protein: CASSSPSSGSTDTQYF
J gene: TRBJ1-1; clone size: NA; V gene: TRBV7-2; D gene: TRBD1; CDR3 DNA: TGTGCCAGCAACCGACAGGGGAGGACTGAAGCTTTCTTT; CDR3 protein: CASNRQGRTEAFF
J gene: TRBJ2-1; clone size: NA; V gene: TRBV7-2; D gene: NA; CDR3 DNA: TGTGCCAGCAGCTTAAACCCCGGGCTCTACAATGAGCAGTTCTTC; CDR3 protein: CASSLNPGLYNEQFF